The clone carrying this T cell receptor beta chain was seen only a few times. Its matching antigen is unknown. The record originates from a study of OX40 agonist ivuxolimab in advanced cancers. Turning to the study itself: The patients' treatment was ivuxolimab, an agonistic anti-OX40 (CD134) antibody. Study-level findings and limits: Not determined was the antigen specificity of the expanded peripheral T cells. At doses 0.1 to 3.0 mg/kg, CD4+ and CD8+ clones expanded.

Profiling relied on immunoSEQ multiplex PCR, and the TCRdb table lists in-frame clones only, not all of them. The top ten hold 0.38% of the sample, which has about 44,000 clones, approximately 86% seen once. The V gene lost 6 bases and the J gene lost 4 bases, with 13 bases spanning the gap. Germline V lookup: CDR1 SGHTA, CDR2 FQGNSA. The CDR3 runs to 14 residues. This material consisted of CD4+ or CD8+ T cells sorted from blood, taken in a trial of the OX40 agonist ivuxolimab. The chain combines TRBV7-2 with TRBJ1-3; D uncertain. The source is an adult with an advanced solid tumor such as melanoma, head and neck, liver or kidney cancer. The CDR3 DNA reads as TGTGCCAGCAGTATCGAGACGTGGGGAAACACCATATATTTT. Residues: CASSIETWGNTIYF.